The subject of this entry is one TCR beta chain. In the original workflow: The assay estimated nucleated cells by amplifying reference gene primers. Profiling relied on immunoSEQ multiplex PCR, and the TCRdb table lists in-frame clones only, not all of them. D and trimming were read from the DNA, whereas the V and J calls and clone size are those reported in that table. The sample has around 140,000 clones; approximately 87% are singletons. This entry is derived from a study of blood T cell repertoires in COVID-19. Whole-study context: Both acute and convalescent COVID-19 samples were obtained from the United States, Italy and Spain.

V lost 5 bases, J lost 1 base, and 13 bases lay in between. CDR3 length: 14 residues. This clonotype originated in a man aged 50 to 60 who had recovered from COVID-19. The sample taken for sequencing was peripheral blood. The chain couples TRBV5-3 to TRBJ2-7; the D is unclear. TRBV5-3 is annotated as an ORF whose role is uncertain. The DNA for the CDR3 is TGTGCCAGAAGTTCGTTCTCAGGATCCTACGAGCAGTACTTC. It specifies CARSSFSGSYEQYF.